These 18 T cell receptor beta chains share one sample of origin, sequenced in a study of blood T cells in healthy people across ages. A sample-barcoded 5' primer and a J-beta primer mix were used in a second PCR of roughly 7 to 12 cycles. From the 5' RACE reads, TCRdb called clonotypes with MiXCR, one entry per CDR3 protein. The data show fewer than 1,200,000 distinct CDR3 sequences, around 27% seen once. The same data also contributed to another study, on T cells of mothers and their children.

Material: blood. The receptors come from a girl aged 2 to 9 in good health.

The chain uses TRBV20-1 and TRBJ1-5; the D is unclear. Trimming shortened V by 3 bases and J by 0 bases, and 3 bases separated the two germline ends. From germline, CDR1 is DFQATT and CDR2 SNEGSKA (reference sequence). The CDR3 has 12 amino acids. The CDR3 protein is CSARRSNQPQHF. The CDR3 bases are TGCAGTGCTAGGCGTAGCAATCAGCCCCAGCATTTT.

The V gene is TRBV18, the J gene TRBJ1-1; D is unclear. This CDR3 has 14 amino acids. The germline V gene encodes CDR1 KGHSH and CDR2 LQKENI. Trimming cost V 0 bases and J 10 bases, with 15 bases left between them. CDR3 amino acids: CASSPPMLTSGAFF. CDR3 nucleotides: TGTGCCAGCTCACCACCTATGTTGACGTCGGGAGCTTTCTTT.

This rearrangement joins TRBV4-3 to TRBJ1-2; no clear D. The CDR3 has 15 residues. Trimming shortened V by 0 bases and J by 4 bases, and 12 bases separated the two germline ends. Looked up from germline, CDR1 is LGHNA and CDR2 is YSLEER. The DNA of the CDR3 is TGCGCCAGCAGCCAAGATGTTATAGGGAGCTATGGCTACACCTTC. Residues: CASSQDVIGSYGYTF.

The CDR3 DNA reads TGTGCCAGCAGCTTTCCTTTACAGGGGGAAGCCTACGAGCAGTACTTC. This translates into CASSFPLQGEAYEQYF. J is TRBJ2-5 and V is TRBV7-9; 8 positions match TRBD1. The better agreement between TRBJ2-7 and the DNA end casts doubt on the J call. The CDR3 totals 16 residues. CDR1 and CDR2 from the germline V gene are SEHNR and FQNEAQ (reference sequence).

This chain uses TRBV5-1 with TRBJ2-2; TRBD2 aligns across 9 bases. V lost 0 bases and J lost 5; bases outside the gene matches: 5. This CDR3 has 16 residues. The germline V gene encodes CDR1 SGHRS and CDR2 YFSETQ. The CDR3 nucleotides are TGCGCCAGCAGCTTGGAAGGTAGCGGGAGAACCGGGGAGCTGTTTTTT. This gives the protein CASSLEGSGRTGELFF.

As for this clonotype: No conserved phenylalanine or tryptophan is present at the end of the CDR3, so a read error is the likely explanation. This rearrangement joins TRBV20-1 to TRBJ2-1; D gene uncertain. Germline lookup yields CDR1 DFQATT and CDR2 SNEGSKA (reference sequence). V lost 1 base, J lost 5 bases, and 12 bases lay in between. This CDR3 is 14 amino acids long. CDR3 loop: CSARVVQRNNEQFL. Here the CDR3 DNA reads TGCAGTGCTAGAGTAGTCCAGCGAAACAATGAGCAGTTCCTC.

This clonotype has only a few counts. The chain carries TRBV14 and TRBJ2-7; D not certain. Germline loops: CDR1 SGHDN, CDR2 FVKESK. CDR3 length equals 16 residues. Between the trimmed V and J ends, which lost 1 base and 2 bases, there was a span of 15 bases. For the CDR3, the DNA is TGTGCCAGCAGCCAAGTGGCGATTTCATTCACCTACGAGCAGTACTTC. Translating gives CASSQVAISFTYEQYF.

The DNA of the CDR3 is TGTGCCAGCAGCCTACGGACTGACAAAGAGACCCAGTACTTC. This sequence encodes CASSLRTDKETQYF. The genes are TRBV3-1 and TRBJ2-5, with a tentative D call TRBD2 (5 bases). Trimming removed 4 bases from V and 3 bases from J, with 12 bases in between. The CDR3 consists of 14 residues. The germline V gene has CDR1 LGHDT and CDR2 YNNKEL (reference sequence).

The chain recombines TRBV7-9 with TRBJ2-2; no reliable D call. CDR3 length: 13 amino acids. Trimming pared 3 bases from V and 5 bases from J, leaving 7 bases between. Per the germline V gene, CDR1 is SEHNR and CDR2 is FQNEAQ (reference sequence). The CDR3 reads CASSFVSTGELFF. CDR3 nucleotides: TGTGCCAGCAGCTTCGTCTCAACCGGGGAGCTGTTTTTT.

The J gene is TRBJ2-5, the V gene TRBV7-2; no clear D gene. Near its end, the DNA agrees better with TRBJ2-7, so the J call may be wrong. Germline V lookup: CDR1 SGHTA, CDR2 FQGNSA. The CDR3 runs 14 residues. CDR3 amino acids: CASSLLPGSYEQYF. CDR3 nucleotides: TGTGCCAGCAGCTTACTCCCGGGCTCCTACGAGCAGTACTTC.

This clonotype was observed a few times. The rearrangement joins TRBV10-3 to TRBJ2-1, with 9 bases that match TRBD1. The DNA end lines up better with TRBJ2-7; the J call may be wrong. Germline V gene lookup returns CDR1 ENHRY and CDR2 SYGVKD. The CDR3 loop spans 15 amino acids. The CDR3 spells CAISDDRGRTYEQYF. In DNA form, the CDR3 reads TGTGCCATCAGTGACGACAGGGGGAGAACCTACGAGCAGTACTTC.

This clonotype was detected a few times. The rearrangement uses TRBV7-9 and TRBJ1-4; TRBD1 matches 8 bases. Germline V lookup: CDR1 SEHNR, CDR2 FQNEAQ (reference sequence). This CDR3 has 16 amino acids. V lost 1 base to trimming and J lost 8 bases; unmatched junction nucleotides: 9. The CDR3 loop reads CASSLETGDLGEKLFF. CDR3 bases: TGTGCCAGCAGCTTAGAGACAGGGGATTTAGGCGAAAAACTGTTTTTT.

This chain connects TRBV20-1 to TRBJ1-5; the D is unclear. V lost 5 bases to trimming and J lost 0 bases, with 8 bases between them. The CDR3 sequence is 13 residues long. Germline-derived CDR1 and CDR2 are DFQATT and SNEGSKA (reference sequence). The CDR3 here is CSAVTYSNQPQHF. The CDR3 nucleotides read TGCAGTGCTGTGACTTATAGCAATCAGCCCCAGCATTTT.

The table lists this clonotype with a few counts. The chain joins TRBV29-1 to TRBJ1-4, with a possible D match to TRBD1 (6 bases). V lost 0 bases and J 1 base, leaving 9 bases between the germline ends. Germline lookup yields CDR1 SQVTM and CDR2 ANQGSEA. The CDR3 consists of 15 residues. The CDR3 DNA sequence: TGCAGCGTTGAAGAGATGGGACAAACTAATGAAAAACTGTTTTTT. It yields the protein CSVEEMGQTNEKLFF.

As DNA, the CDR3 is TGTGCCAGCAGCTGCCCCCCGGTTCCGGGACATTCTTATTCACCCCTCCACTTT. Amino acids: CASSCPPVPGHSYSPLHF. This sequence joins TRBV7-4 and TRBJ1-6, with D tentatively TRBD1 (6 bases). Germline V gives CDR1 SGHVT, CDR2 SQSDAQ. V dropped 4 bases and J dropped 8 bases, with 24 bases sitting between them. There are 18 residues in the CDR3.

This chain's CDR3 is CASRFRGETYEQYF. In DNA form, the CDR3 reads TGTGCCAGCAGATTCCGGGGCGAGACCTACGAGCAGTACTTC. The gene calls are TRBV28 and TRBJ2-7; D is perhaps TRBD1 or TRBD2 (5 bases each). Trimming shortened V by 6 bases and J by 2 bases, and 14 bases separated the two germline ends. The CDR3 covers 14 residues. Per the germline V gene, CDR1 is MDHEN and CDR2 is SYDVKM.

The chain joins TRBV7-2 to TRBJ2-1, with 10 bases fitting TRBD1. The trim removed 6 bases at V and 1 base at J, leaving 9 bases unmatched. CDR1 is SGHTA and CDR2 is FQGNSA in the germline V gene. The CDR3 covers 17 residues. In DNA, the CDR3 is TGTGCCAGCAGTTTTAGGACAGGGGGAATATCCTACAATGAGCAGTTCTTC. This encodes CASSFRTGGISYNEQFF.

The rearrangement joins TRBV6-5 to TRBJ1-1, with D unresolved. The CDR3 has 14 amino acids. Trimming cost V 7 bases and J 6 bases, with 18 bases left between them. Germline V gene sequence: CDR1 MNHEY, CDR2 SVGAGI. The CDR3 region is CASTVAGGFAEAFF. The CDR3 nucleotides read TGTGCCAGCACTGTGGCGGGTGGGTTTGCTGAAGCTTTCTTT.